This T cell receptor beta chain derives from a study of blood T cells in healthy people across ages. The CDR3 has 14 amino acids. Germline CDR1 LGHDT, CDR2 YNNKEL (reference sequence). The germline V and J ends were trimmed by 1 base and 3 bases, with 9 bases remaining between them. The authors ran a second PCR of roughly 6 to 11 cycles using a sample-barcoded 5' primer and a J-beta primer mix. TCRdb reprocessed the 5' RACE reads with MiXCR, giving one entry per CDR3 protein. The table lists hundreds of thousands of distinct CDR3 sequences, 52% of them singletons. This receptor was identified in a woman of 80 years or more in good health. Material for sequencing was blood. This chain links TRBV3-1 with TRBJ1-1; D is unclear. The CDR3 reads CASSQGRRYTEAFF. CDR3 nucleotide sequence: TGTGCCAGCAGCCAAGGCCGGAGATACACTGAAGCTTTCTTT.